This TCR beta chain was obtained from a study of cytomegalovirus exposure and HLA in healthy donors. Study background: Tens of millions of unique TCRs from HLA-typed donors made up an early data release. Regarding the study as a whole: Association of a missense DCLRE1C variant with TCR beta V- and J-gene trimming was reported in a later analysis. In a later analysis, CMV-associated beta chains were mostly HLA-associated, it appeared. Overall, under 200 TCR beta chains were annotated as cytomegalovirus-associated.

Primers: 60 Vbeta forward and 13 Jbeta reverse. Assay used: immunoSEQ multiplex PCR; TCRdb lists only in-frame clones, some missing. The repertoire consists of 150,000 to 200,000 clones, with approximately 81% occurring once and the leading ten covering 3.5% to 4%. Losses at the gene ends were 6 bases for V and 1 base for J; bases not matched to a gene: 1. Germline lookup yields CDR1 SQVTM and CDR2 ANQGSEA. This CDR3 region has 13 residues. In the case of this clone: No antigen is known for it. The sample contains more than one DNA sequence encoding this CDR3.

Sequenced material: PBMCs. This sequence was found in a man aged 45-60 years in good health and CMV-seronegative. The chain links TRBV29-1 to TRBJ2-1; 9 bases match TRBD1. CDR3: CSVDRGSYNEQFF. CDR3 in DNA: TGCAGCGTCGACAGGGGGTCCTACAATGAGCAGTTCTTC.